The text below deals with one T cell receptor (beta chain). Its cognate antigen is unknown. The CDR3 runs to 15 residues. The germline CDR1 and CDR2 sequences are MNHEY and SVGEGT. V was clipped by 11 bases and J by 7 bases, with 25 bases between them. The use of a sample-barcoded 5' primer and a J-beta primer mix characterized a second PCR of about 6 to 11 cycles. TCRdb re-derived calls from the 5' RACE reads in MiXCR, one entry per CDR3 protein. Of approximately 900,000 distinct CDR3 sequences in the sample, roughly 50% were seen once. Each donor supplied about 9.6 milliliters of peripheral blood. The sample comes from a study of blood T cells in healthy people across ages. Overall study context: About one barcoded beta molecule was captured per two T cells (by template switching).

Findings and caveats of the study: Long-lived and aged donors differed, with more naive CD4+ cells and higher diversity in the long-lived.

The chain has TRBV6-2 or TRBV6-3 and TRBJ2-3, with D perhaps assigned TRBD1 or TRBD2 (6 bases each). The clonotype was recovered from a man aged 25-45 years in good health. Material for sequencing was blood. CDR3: CAVSPQGRSMNTQYF. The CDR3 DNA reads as TGTGCCGTCTCTCCCCAGGGGAGGAGTATGAATACGCAGTATTTT.